Below are 20 T cell receptor beta chains sequenced from a single sample in a study of blood T cell repertoires in COVID-19. Only in-frame clones appear in the TCRdb table, and some are missing; sequencing was by immunoSEQ multiplex PCR. The sample has more than 120,000 clones, around nine tenths seen once. Sequencing was performed on peripheral blood. Source of these receptors: a woman aged 50 to 60 with active or convalescent COVID-19.

The gene calls are TRBV5-6 and TRBJ1-1, with 9 bases matching TRBD1. Trimming removed 0 bases from V and 8 bases from J; junction bases left unmatched: 8. The CDR3 length is 15 residues. Germline-derived CDR1 and CDR2 are SGHDT and YYEEEE. The DNA of the CDR3 is TGTGCCAGCAGCTTGGAATGGACAGGGGAGGAAGAAGCTTTCTTT. This sequence encodes CASSLEWTGEEEAFF.

The chain has TRBV6-2 or TRBV6-3 and TRBJ2-1; 7 positions match TRBD2. This CDR3 is built from 19 residues. J gave up 0 bases and V 0 bases, and 11 bases lay outside the gene matches. Germline loops: CDR1 MNHEY, CDR2 SVGEGT. The CDR3 nucleotides read TGTGCCAGCAGTTACTCGACAAGCGGGGCGAGGAGCTCCTACAATGAGCAGTTCTTC. This translates into CASSYSTSGARSSYNEQFF.

CDR3 DNA: TGTGCCAGCAGCTCCACAGGGGGAGGTGAAGCTTTCTTT. It yields the protein CASSSTGGGEAFF. The rearrangement uses TRBV7-3 and TRBJ1-1; TRBD1 agrees at 8 bases. After removal of 4 bases from V and 7 bases from J, the junction contained 5 bases not matched to a gene. The CDR3 loop spans 13 amino acids. The germline CDR1 and CDR2 sequences are SGHTA and FQGTGA.

In its sample, this clone was seen once. This sequence joins TRBV11-1 and TRBJ1-2; D not certain. CDR3 length equals 14 residues. Germline assignment: CDR1 SGHAT and CDR2 FQDESV (reference sequence). V lost 3 bases to trimming and J lost 2 bases, with 10 bases between them. The CDR3 reads CASSLHSGNYGYTF. Written as DNA, the CDR3 is TGTGCCAGCAGCTTGCACAGCGGCAACTATGGCTACACCTTC.

The rearrangement uses TRBV30 and TRBJ2-1; 16 positions agree with TRBD2. J was trimmed by 2 bases and V by 6 bases; bases with no gene match: 10. This CDR3 region has 18 residues. Germline CDR1 and CDR2: GTSNPN and SVGIG (reference sequence). The CDR3 reads CACTPGLAGGEPYNEQFF. The CDR3 DNA follows: TGTGCCTGCACCCCGGGACTAGCGGGGGGGGAGCCCTACAATGAGCAGTTCTTC.

The rearrangement joins TRBV9 to TRBJ2-3, with D tentatively TRBD2 (6 bases). The V gene lost 0 bases and the J gene lost 5 bases, with 10 bases spanning the gap. In germline, CDR1 is SGDLS, CDR2 YYNGEE. The CDR3 has 14 residues. This chain's CDR3 is CASSVEPAGDTQYF. CDR3 sequence (DNA): TGTGCCAGCAGCGTAGAGCCAGCGGGAGATACGCAGTATTTT.

The V call is TRBV2, the J call TRBJ1-5; D ambiguous. The CDR3 spans 13 residues. The ends were cut back, 2 bases at V and 6 bases at J, with 8 bases in the middle. The germline CDR1 and CDR2 sequences are SNHLY and FYNNEI. The CDR3 nucleotides are TGTGCCAGCAGTGAATATCCCTTTCAGCCCCAGCATTTT. This translates into CASSEYPFQPQHF. Full variable domain (outside the CDR3, taken from reference TRBV2 and TRBJ1-5): EPEVTQTPSHQVTQMGQEVILRCVPISNHLYFYWYRQILGQKVEFLVSFYNNEISEKSEIFDDQFSVERPDGSNFTLKIRSTKLEDSAMYFCASSEYPFQPQHFGDGTRLSIL.

The CDR3 DNA reads as TGTGCCAGCAGTTCGTGGGGGGAAGCCGGGGAGCTGTTTTTT. This codes for CASSSWGEAGELFF. The rearrangement uses TRBV6-5 and TRBJ2-2; maybe TRBD2 (6 bases). Per the germline V gene, CDR1 is MNHEY and CDR2 is SVGAGI. Trimming shortened V by 4 bases and J by 6 bases, and 12 bases separated the two germline ends. The CDR3 runs to 14 residues.

V usage is TRBV6-2 or TRBV6-3 and J usage is TRBJ2-1, with 8 bases fitting TRBD2. This CDR3 has 16 amino acids. Trimming removed 0 bases from V and 12 bases from J; junction bases left unmatched: 13. Per germline, CDR1 MNHEY and CDR2 SVGEGT. CDR3 in amino acids: CASSYSKRELTTRQFF. The CDR3 nucleotides are TGTGCCAGCAGTTACTCCAAGCGGGAGCTCACTACGAGGCAGTTCTTC.

The rearrangement uses TRBV4-2 and TRBJ1-6, with 7 nucleotides matching TRBD1. With 0 bases clipped from V and 10 bases from J, the junction kept 6 bases outside the gene matches. There are 15 residues in the CDR3. CDR1 LGHNA and CDR2 YNFKEQ come from the germline V gene. For the CDR3, the DNA is TGTGCCAGCAGCCAAGATCTAGGGGGCGCCTCACCCCTCCACTTT. This sequence encodes CASSQDLGGASPLHF.

The chain links TRBV4-3 to TRBJ1-4, with a tentative D call TRBD1 (6 bases). V shed 0 bases and J shed 10 bases, with 6 bases lying between them. The germline gives CDR1 LGHNA, CDR2 YSLEER. The CDR3 consists of 12 residues. In DNA, the CDR3 is TGCGCCAGCAGCCAAGAAGGGGGAAAACTGTTTTTT. Its protein product is CASSQEGGKLFF.

This clone turned up a few times. The chain links TRBV3-1 (or the pseudogene TRBV3-2) to TRBJ2-5, with 10 bases lining up with TRBD2. CDR1 is LGHDT and CDR2 is YNNKEL in the germline V gene (reference sequence). CDR3 length: 14 amino acids. With V trimmed by 4 bases and J by 5 bases, 4 bases remained unmatched. CDR3 protein: CASSLSGGRETQYF. The CDR3, as DNA: TGTGCCAGCAGCCTTAGCGGGGGGCGGGAGACCCAGTACTTC.

This clone turned up a few times. CDR3 sequence (DNA): TGTGCCAGCAGTGAGAGGGGGAGCACTGAAGCTTTCTTT. The encoded protein is CASSERGSTEAFF. The gene calls are TRBV6-2 or TRBV6-3 and TRBJ1-1; a weak D match, TRBD1 (6 bases). The CDR3 runs to 13 residues. Germline V lookup: CDR1 MNHEY, CDR2 SVGEGT. V lost 5 bases to trimming and J lost 4 bases, with 11 bases between them.

The chain carries TRBV29-1 and TRBJ2-2; TRBD1 agrees at 8 bases. The CDR3 runs 14 residues. V lost 6 bases and J lost 3; bases outside the gene matches: 6. The germline CDR1 and CDR2 sequences are SQVTM and ANQGSEA. The CDR3 is CSVRGQADTGELFF. Here the CDR3 DNA reads TGCAGCGTCCGGGGACAGGCCGACACCGGGGAGCTGTTTTTT.

J is TRBJ2-7 and V is TRBV18, with TRBD1 as a possible D gene (5 bases). Trimming cost V 6 bases and J 3 bases, with 12 bases left between them. This CDR3 has 13 amino acids. The germline V gene encodes CDR1 KGHSH and CDR2 LQKENI. The chain's CDR3 is CASSQGSNYEQYF. Here the CDR3 DNA reads TGTGCCAGCTCCCAGGGTTCTAACTACGAGCAGTACTTC.

The V and J genes are TRBV2 and TRBJ2-7; possible D gene TRBD2, 6 bases. Germline V lookup: CDR1 SNHLY, CDR2 FYNNEI. V lost 3 bases to trimming and J lost 2 bases, with 8 bases between them. There are 13 residues in the CDR3. CDR3 sequence (DNA): TGTGCCAGCAGTGAGAGGACTACCTACGAGCAGTACTTC. Translating it yields CASSERTTYEQYF. The full variable domain, in which reference TRBV2 and TRBJ2-7 provide the parts outside the CDR3, is EPEVTQTPSHQVTQMGQEVILRCVPISNHLYFYWYRQILGQKVEFLVSFYNNEISEKSEIFDDQFSVERPDGSNFTLKIRSTKLEDSAMYFCASSERTTYEQYFGPGTRLTVT.

The chain has TRBV4-1 and TRBJ2-4, with D possibly TRBD2 on 7 matching bases. The length of the CDR3 is 15 residues. The germline gives CDR1 MGHRA, CDR2 YSYEKL. V was pared by 3 bases and J by 2 bases, with 11 bases between. CDR3 amino acids: CASSQGGGPKNIQYF. CDR3 bases: TGCGCCAGCAGCCAGGGAGGGGGGCCCAAAAACATTCAGTACTTC.

V is TRBV4-3 and J is TRBJ2-2, with D tentatively TRBD1 (6 bases). The CDR3 extends over 15 amino acids. Per the germline V gene, CDR1 is LGHNA and CDR2 is YSLEER. Trimming cost V 0 bases and J 4 bases, with 9 bases left between them. The CDR3 DNA is TGCGCCAGCAGCCAAGAAGAAGGGGGCACCGGGGAGCTGTTTTTT. As protein: CASSQEEGGTGELFF.

This clone was found a few times. The chain uses TRBV2 and TRBJ2-3; 7 bases agree with TRBD2. J was trimmed by 0 bases and V by 3 bases; bases with no gene match: 0. The germline V gene has CDR1 SNHLY and CDR2 FYNNEI. This CDR3 is built from 14 residues. CDR3 sequence: CASSETSSTDTQYF. The DNA of the CDR3 is TGTGCCAGCAGTGAGACTAGCAGCACAGATACGCAGTATTTT.

V is TRBV28 and J is TRBJ1-2; TRBD1 agrees at 8 bases. The length of the CDR3 is 15 residues. The ends lost 3 bases at V and 5 bases at J; junction bases unmatched: 8. Germline V lookup: CDR1 MDHEN, CDR2 SYDVKM. The CDR3 nucleotides read TGTGCCAGCAGTTTGGTAGGACAGGGAAATTATGGCTACACCTTC. Translation gives CASSLVGQGNYGYTF.